The next 18 T cell receptor beta chains were all read from a single sample in a study of blood T cell repertoires in COVID-19. Sequenced by immunoSEQ multiplex PCR; TCRdb stores in-frame clones only, minus some. The sample lists about 100,000 clones; about 90% were seen once. The sample consisted of peripheral blood. These receptors all stem from a man aged 25 to 40 in a cohort sampled during active COVID-19.

The V call is TRBV5-1, the J call TRBJ1-6, with 7 bases fitting TRBD1. With 7 bases clipped from V and 4 bases from J, the junction kept 8 bases outside the gene matches. CDR1 is SGHRS, CDR2 YFSETQ, per germline. The CDR3 length is 15 residues. CDR3 nucleotides: TGCGCCAGCGGATCCGGACAGGTTTATAATTCACCCCTCCACTTT. It specifies CASGSGQVYNSPLHF.

The chain employs TRBV5-1 and TRBJ2-5, with 8 bases matching TRBD2. The CDR3 is 14 amino acids. The V segment lost 4 bases and the J segment 2 bases; nucleotides outside the gene matches: 4. Germline values: CDR1 SGHRS, CDR2 YFSETQ. The CDR3 DNA reads TGCGCCAGCAGCCAGACGGGGGGGCAAGAGACCCAGTACTTC. Translating gives CASSQTGGQETQYF.

The gene calls are TRBV7-2 and TRBJ2-3, with D tentatively TRBD2 (5 bases). Germline CDR1 reads SGHTA; CDR2 reads FQGNSA. The CDR3 extends over 14 amino acids. Trimming shortened V by 3 bases and J by 2 bases, and 9 bases separated the two germline ends. The CDR3 here is CASSLGVNTDTQYF. The CDR3 region has the DNA TGTGCCAGCAGCTTGGGAGTGAACACAGATACGCAGTATTTT.

The chain carries TRBV6-1 and TRBJ1-1; the match to TRBD1 covers 8 bases. The junction had 10 bases not matched to a gene; V was cut back by 2 bases and J by 8 bases. The germline CDR1 and CDR2 sequences are MNHNS and SASEGT. The CDR3 consists of 15 residues. This chain's CDR3 is CASSEFTGGNLEAFF. The CDR3 DNA reads as TGTGCCAGCAGTGAATTCACAGGGGGGAATCTGGAAGCTTTCTTT.

The V gene is TRBV7-9, the J gene TRBJ1-1; no clear D. The CDR3 consists of 13 residues. CDR1 is SEHNR and CDR2 is FQNEAQ in the germline V gene (reference sequence). The ends were cut back, 3 bases at V and 5 bases at J, with 10 bases in the middle. The CDR3 loop is CASSLPWATEAFF. CDR3 DNA: TGTGCCAGCAGCTTGCCCTGGGCGACTGAAGCTTTCTTT.

The V gene is TRBV5-8, the J gene TRBJ1-6; TRBD1 agrees at 10 bases. CDR1 SGHTS and CDR2 YDEGEE come from the germline V gene. J gave up 7 bases and V 4 bases, and 11 bases lay outside the gene matches. The CDR3 length is 17 residues. CDR3 amino acids: CASSTGDRGALNSPLHF. In DNA form, the CDR3 reads TGTGCCAGCAGCACCGGGGACAGGGGCGCTCTGAATTCACCCCTCCACTTT.

The V call is TRBV11-2, the J call TRBJ2-5; D gene ambiguous. The ends were cut back, 0 bases at V and 0 bases at J, with 8 bases in the middle. Per germline, CDR1 SGHAT and CDR2 FQNNGV. The CDR3 is 15 residues long. This CDR3 reads CASSLDASHQETQYF. DNA for the CDR3: TGTGCCAGCAGCTTAGATGCGTCTCACCAAGAGACCCAGTACTTC.

The gene calls are TRBV7-3 and TRBJ2-2, with TRBD1 matching 8 bases. The CDR3 totals 15 residues. V was clipped by 5 bases and J by 5 bases; unmatched bases: 7. CDR1 and CDR2 (germline): SGHTA, FQGTGA. The CDR3 DNA sequence: TGTGCCAGCAGCCCAACCGGGACAGGTACCGGGGAGCTGTTTTTT. Protein: CASSPTGTGTGELFF.

This clone was detected only once. The CDR3 sequence: CASGTGLARPDTQYF. CDR3 coding DNA: TGTGCCAGCGGGACGGGACTAGCAAGGCCAGATACGCAGTATTTT. The V and J genes are TRBV2 and TRBJ2-3; 9 nucleotides match TRBD2. CDR3 length: 15 residues. V shed 8 bases, J shed 4 bases, and the junction held 10 bases outside the gene matches. Looked up from germline, CDR1 is SNHLY and CDR2 is FYNNEI.

The chain joins TRBV30 to TRBJ1-4, with 9 nucleotides matching TRBD1. Losses at the gene ends were 5 bases for V and 5 bases for J; bases not matched to a gene: 9. The CDR3 runs to 15 residues. Germline V gives CDR1 GTSNPN, CDR2 SVGIG (reference sequence). The CDR3 nucleotides are TGTGCCTGGGGGTATCCGGGACAGGGAAATGAAAAACTGTTTTTT. The encoded protein is CAWGYPGQGNEKLFF.

This sequence joins TRBV19 and TRBJ1-6; the match to TRBD1 covers 7 bases. V gave up 6 bases and J gave up 2 bases; unmatched junction bases: 7. This CDR3 comprises 16 residues. Germline CDR1 and CDR2: LNHDA and SQIVND (reference sequence). CDR3 residues: CASSQGVNAYNSPLHF. DNA for the CDR3: TGTGCCAGTAGCCAGGGGGTGAACGCCTATAATTCACCCCTCCACTTT.

The rearrangement joins TRBV27 to TRBJ1-2; D possibly corresponds to TRBD1 (5 bases). Trimming shortened V by 8 bases and J by 8 bases, and 18 bases separated the two germline ends. Germline V gene data show CDR1 as MNHEY and CDR2 as SMNVEV (reference sequence). The CDR3 has 13 amino acids. CDR3 DNA sequence: TGTGCCAGCGGGGCCGATGGAGGGATAGGCTACACCTTC. As protein: CASGADGGIGYTF.

CDR3 sequence reads: CSVLPSLKETQYF. The CDR3 DNA follows: TGCAGCGTCCTGCCGTCCCTAAAAGAGACCCAGTACTTC. The chain uses TRBV29-1 and TRBJ2-5; D is ambiguous. The CDR3 runs to 13 residues. V was cut by 6 bases and J by 3 bases, with 14 bases left in between. Germline CDR1 reads SQVTM; CDR2 reads ANQGSEA. The variable domain in full, completed from reference TRBV29-1 and TRBJ2-5, reads SAVISQKPSRDICQRGTSLTIQCQVDSQVTMMFWYRQQPGQSLTLIATANQGSEATYESGFVIDKFPISRPNLTFSTLTVSNMSPEDSSIYLCSVLPSLKETQYFGPGTRLLVL.

This clone was counted a single time. The chain is built from TRBV3-1 (or the pseudogene TRBV3-2) and TRBJ2-5; no clear D gene. The CDR3 loop spans 15 amino acids. Trimming stripped 0 bases from V and 4 bases from J, with 12 bases between. Germline loops: CDR1 LGHDT, CDR2 YNNKEL (reference sequence). The CDR3 here is CASSQDRASLETQYF. CDR3 in DNA: TGTGCCAGCAGCCAAGATCGAGCCTCCTTAGAGACCCAGTACTTC.

The chain recombines TRBV2 with TRBJ2-1, with 7 bases identical to TRBD1. The CDR3 runs to 15 residues. After removal of 5 bases from V and 2 bases from J, the junction contained 6 bases not matched to a gene. In germline, CDR1 is SNHLY, CDR2 FYNNEI. The CDR3 is CASSYNRGPYNEQFF. CDR3 bases: TGTGCCAGCAGTTACAACAGGGGCCCCTACAATGAGCAGTTCTTC.

The V gene is TRBV11-1, the J gene TRBJ2-3, with 7 bases that match TRBD2. This CDR3 has 18 amino acids. The ends lost 0 bases at V and 0 bases at J; junction bases unmatched: 9. The germline CDR1 and CDR2 sequences are SGHAT and FQDESV (reference sequence). CDR3 loop: CASSLAGLAVISTDTQYF. DNA of the CDR3: TGTGCCAGCAGCTTAGCGGGGCTAGCGGTGATTAGCACAGATACGCAGTATTTT.

V gene TRBV10-3 combines with J gene TRBJ1-3, with a possible D match to TRBD1 (6 bases). The V end was cut by 6 bases, the J end by 5 bases, with 17 bases between. The germline V gene has CDR1 ENHRY and CDR2 SYGVKD. This CDR3 comprises 15 residues. CDR3 coding DNA: TGTGCCATCAGGAGGACTTTGGGGGCGCGAAACACCATATATTTT. This codes for CAIRRTLGARNTIYF.

A few counts support this clone. This rearrangement joins TRBV18 to TRBJ2-7, with D perhaps TRBD1 (6 bases). V was trimmed by 2 bases and J by 3 bases, leaving 11 bases between them. The CDR3 is made up of 14 amino acids. Per the germline V gene, CDR1 is KGHSH and CDR2 is LQKENI. The CDR3 DNA sequence: TGTGCCAGCTCACCAGGTCAGGGACACTACGAGCAGTACTTC. Protein sequence: CASSPGQGHYEQYF.